One sample yielded the 9 T cell receptor beta chains listed below, sequenced in a study of Ad26.COV2.S vaccination and SARS-CoV-2 variants. The treatment: about 20 received Ad26.COV2.S at low or high dose, single or two shots; about 5 received placebo; per-sample allocation not given. Day 63 after the first vaccine or placebo injection was the time point for sampling. Sequenced by immunoSEQ multiplex PCR; TCRdb stores in-frame clones only, minus some. The sample lists hundreds of thousands of clones; roughly 90% were seen once. Sequencing was performed on peripheral blood, taken in a trial of Ad26.COV2.S vaccine versus placebo. Receptors originate from a person aged 18-60 years who received the Ad26.COV2.S COVID-19 vaccine or a placebo.

J is TRBJ1-3 and V is TRBV5-1; 11 bases align to TRBD1. Trimming took 7 bases from V and 7 from J; bases not matched to a gene: 7. The germline gives CDR1 SGHRS, CDR2 YFSETQ. This CDR3 contains 14 residues. The CDR3 reads CASYPGQGANTIYF. CDR3 sequence (DNA): TGCGCCAGCTACCCCGGACAGGGGGCGAACACCATATATTTT.

V usage is TRBV7-2 and J usage is TRBJ2-3; maybe TRBD2 (6 bases). This CDR3 contains 16 residues. Germline assignment: CDR1 SGHTA and CDR2 FQGNSA. V lost 1 base and J lost 6, with 17 bases in between. CDR3 sequence (DNA): TGTGCCAGCAGCTTAGGGGGACTCGCCCATACGGATACGCAGTATTTT. The encoded protein is CASSLGGLAHTDTQYF. The full variable domain, in which reference TRBV7-2 and TRBJ2-3 provide the parts outside the CDR3, is GAGVSQSPSNKVTEKGKDVELRCDPISGHTALYWYRQSLGQGLEFLIYFQGNSAPDKSGLPSDRFSAERTGGSVSTLTIQRTQQEDSAVYLCASSLGGLAHTDTQYFGPGTRLTVL.

Here the CDR3 reads CASSFGDHSPLHF. CDR3 DNA: TGTGCCAGCAGCTTCGGGGACCATTCACCCCTCCACTTT. J is TRBJ1-6 and V is TRBV7-2, with D possibly TRBD1 on 5 matching bases. Germline V CDR1 and CDR2: SGHTA, FQGNSA. The CDR3 length is 13 residues. V was clipped by 3 bases and J by 8 bases, with 8 bases between them.

The chain is built from TRBV5-6 and TRBJ2-7; a possible D gene is TRBD2 (6 bases). Trimming left V 2 bases short and J 1 base short, with 22 bases between. The CDR3 is made up of 18 amino acids. Germline V gene sequence: CDR1 SGHDT, CDR2 YYEEEE. CDR3 nucleotide sequence: TGTGCCAGCAGCTTCGGCCCCGGTAGCGGACGCTTTTCCTACGAGCAGTACTTC. Translated, it gives CASSFGPGSGRFSYEQYF. Using reference TRBV5-6 and TRBJ2-7 for the parts outside the CDR3, the full variable domain is DAGVTQSPTHLIKTRGQQVTLRCSPKSGHDTVSWYQQALGQGPQFIFQYYEEEERQRGNFPDRFSGHQFPNYSSELNVNALLLGDSALYLCASSFGPGSGRFSYEQYFGPGTRLTVT.

The genes are TRBV5-6 and TRBJ1-2; D not certain. The CDR3 extends over 15 amino acids. V dropped 1 base and J dropped 2 bases, with 12 bases sitting between them. Germline V gene sequence: CDR1 SGHDT, CDR2 YYEEEE. CDR3 sequence (DNA): TGTGCCAGCAGCTTGAAACACAGCCTAAACTATGGCTACACCTTC. It specifies CASSLKHSLNYGYTF.

The V gene is TRBV11-2, the J gene TRBJ1-4; a weak D match, TRBD1 (6 bases). Germline CDR1 and CDR2: SGHAT and FQNNGV. The V and J ends lost 1 base and 7 bases respectively, with 10 bases between them. The CDR3 spans 14 residues. CDR3 residues: CASSLAGGGEKLFF. The CDR3 coding sequence is TGTGCCAGCAGCTTAGCTGGGGGCGGTGAAAAACTGTTTTTT.

The chain combines TRBV25-1 with TRBJ1-4; D uncertain. Germline V lookup: CDR1 MGHDK, CDR2 SYGVNS. CDR3 length: 14 amino acids. V lost 6 bases and J lost 3, with 11 bases in between. The CDR3: CASSQMGSNEKLFF. The CDR3 DNA follows: TGTGCCAGCAGCCAAATGGGCTCTAATGAAAAACTGTTTTTT.

The chain uses TRBV18 and TRBJ2-7, with 7 bases identical to TRBD1. CDR1 KGHSH and CDR2 LQKENI come from the germline V gene. This CDR3 region has 15 residues. The trim removed 0 bases at V and 4 bases at J, leaving 6 bases unmatched. The CDR3: CASSPPGRGMYEQYF. The CDR3 DNA sequence: TGTGCCAGCTCACCACCTGGCAGGGGGATGTACGAGCAGTACTTC.

The J gene is TRBJ2-7, the V gene TRBV2; D is unclear. The CDR3 is made up of 11 amino acids. Germline CDR1 and CDR2: SNHLY and FYNNEI. V was cut by 9 bases and J by 3 bases, with 9 bases left in between. The CDR3 DNA reads as TGTGCCAGTGGATTCAGCTACGAGCAGTACTTC. Translated: CASGFSYEQYF.